A single sample is the source of the 30 T cell receptor beta chains below, sequenced in a study of human T cells and chemical hapten exposure. Documented time point: pre-sensitization, week 0. The treatment denotes: therapeutic diphenylcyclopropenone sensitization with weekly scalp DPC. In TCRdb, the RACE reads were re-called with MiXCR into one record per CDR3 protein. The table shows 300,000 to 400,000 distinct CDR3 sequences, with 5.1% occurring only once. This sample comprised whole blood, obtained in connection with sensitization to the hapten diphenylcyclopropenone (DPC). These receptors were obtained from a woman aged 45-65 years with alopecia areata. Some clones in this sample may be carry-over from other donors' samples.

The V and J genes are TRBV24-1 and TRBJ1-2, with a weak D call TRBD1 (6 bases). Germline V gene sequence: CDR1 KGHDR, CDR2 SFDVKD. Trimming shortened V by 5 bases and J by 4 bases, and 13 bases separated the two germline ends. The CDR3 runs 14 residues. The CDR3 loop reads CATSVGTSSYGYTF. CDR3 bases: TGTGCCACCAGTGTGGGGACATCAAGCTATGGCTACACCTTC.

This clonotype appeared many times. The chain employs TRBV18 and TRBJ1-3; D remains ambiguous. CDR3 length: 13 residues. Germline loops: CDR1 KGHSH, CDR2 LQKENI. Trimming removed 6 bases from V and 0 bases from J, with 6 bases in between. For the CDR3, the DNA is TGTGCCAGCTCGCGTAGCTCTGGAAACACCATATATTTT. It specifies CASSRSSGNTIYF.

This clonotype was detected many times. The rearrangement links TRBV12-3 or TRBV12-4 to TRBJ1-2, with D unclear. CDR3 length equals 14 residues. Trimming took off 2 bases at V and 7 bases at J, with 14 bases between the two ends. The CDR3 DNA is TGTGCCAGCAGTTTATGTACGTCGGGCTGTGGCTACACCTTC. Amino acids: CASSLCTSGCGYTF.

The table lists this clonotype with a few counts. This chain connects TRBV28 to TRBJ1-5; no clear D gene. CDR1 is MDHEN and CDR2 is SYDVKM in the germline V gene. The CDR3 runs to 11 residues. V dropped 6 bases and J dropped 1 base, with 1 base sitting between them. This CDR3 is CASRSNQPQHF. As DNA, the CDR3 is TGTGCCAGCAGGAGCAATCAGCCCCAGCATTTT.

This clonotype has at least ten counts. V and J are TRBV29-1 and TRBJ2-1, with a weak D call TRBD2 (5 bases). Germline CDR1 reads SQVTM; CDR2 reads ANQGSEA. The CDR3 loop spans 11 amino acids. Trimming removed 6 bases at V and 7 bases at J, with 10 bases between. CDR3 sequence: CSVGLANEQFF. In nucleotides, the CDR3 is TGCAGCGTCGGACTGGCGAATGAGCAGTTCTTC.

The CDR3 protein is CSARRSAVYEQYF. The CDR3 nucleotides read TGCAGTGCTAGACGGTCGGCAGTCTACGAGCAGTACTTC. The J gene is TRBJ2-7, the V gene TRBV20-1, with D unresolved. V was shortened by 2 bases and J by 3 bases, with 11 bases between the two germline ends. From germline, CDR1 is DFQATT and CDR2 SNEGSKA (reference sequence). The CDR3 consists of 13 residues.

At least ten counts were recorded for this clonotype. The rearrangement joins TRBV6-5 to TRBJ2-3; D may be TRBD1 (5 bases). The ends were cut back, 0 bases at V and 2 bases at J, with 15 bases in the middle. CDR1 and CDR2 from the germline V gene are MNHEY and SVGAGI. CDR3 length equals 17 residues. The CDR3 reads CASSYSSSRTITDTQYF. The CDR3 region has the DNA TGTGCCAGCAGTTACTCGAGTTCCAGGACAATCACAGATACGCAGTATTTT.

This clonotype was counted at least ten times. The chain employs TRBV12-3 or TRBV12-4 and TRBJ2-3; 9 bases fit TRBD2. The CDR3 loop spans 15 amino acids. Losses at the gene ends were 7 bases for V and 6 bases for J; bases not matched to a gene: 11. The CDR3 here is CASNLGRGGQDTQYF. The CDR3 DNA is TGTGCCAGCAACTTGGGGCGGGGGGGCCAGGATACGCAGTATTTT.

The table lists this clonotype with many counts. V is TRBV29-1 and J is TRBJ2-7, with 9 bases lining up with TRBD1. This CDR3 contains 13 residues. The germline CDR1 and CDR2 sequences are SQVTM and ANQGSEA. V lost 7 bases to trimming and J lost 3 bases; unmatched junction nucleotides: 7. CDR3 in amino acids: CSARTGEDYEQYF. CDR3 nucleotides: TGCAGCGCTAGGACAGGGGAAGACTACGAGCAGTACTTC.

There are a few counts of this clonotype. J is TRBJ1-4 and V is TRBV4-1; D not certain. V was cut by 1 base and J by 8 bases, with 11 bases left in between. The V gene's germline CDR1 is MGHRA and CDR2 YSYEKL. The CDR3 runs to 14 residues. Here the CDR3 reads CASSQAPSGEKLFF. In DNA, the CDR3 is TGCGCCAGCAGCCAAGCGCCGTCGGGGGAAAAACTGTTTTTT.

The chain joins TRBV7-9 to TRBJ2-1; TRBD2 agrees at 8 bases. The J segment lost 4 bases and the V segment lost 3 bases, leaving 2 bases of the junction unmatched. Germline CDR1 reads SEHNR; CDR2 reads FQNEAQ (reference sequence). CDR3 length: 14 residues. CDR3 DNA sequence: TGTGCCAGCAGCTTTGCGGGGGGTTACAATGAGCAGTTCTTC. This gives the protein CASSFAGGYNEQFF.

This clonotype was recorded at least ten times. This chain joins TRBV14 and TRBJ2-2; D not resolved. CDR3 length equals 13 residues. Germline CDR1 SGHDN, CDR2 FVKESK. V dropped 0 bases and J dropped 8 bases, with 7 bases sitting between them. CDR3 protein: CASSQEVKGELFF. DNA for the CDR3: TGTGCCAGCAGCCAAGAGGTTAAGGGGGAGCTGTTTTTT.

This clonotype was counted at least ten times. This chain connects TRBV28 to TRBJ1-2; the D gene is possibly TRBD1 (6 bases). The germline gives CDR1 MDHEN, CDR2 SYDVKM. The CDR3 is made up of 13 amino acids. The germline V and J ends were trimmed by 5 bases and 4 bases, with 11 bases remaining between them. CDR3 nucleotide sequence: TGTGCCAGCAGTCCATACAGGGCCTATGGCTACACCTTC. As protein: CASSPYRAYGYTF.

This clonotype turned up a few times. The V gene is TRBV15, the J gene TRBJ2-5, with D uncertain. The ends were cut back, 3 bases at V and 1 base at J, with 6 bases in the middle. The germline V gene encodes CDR1 LNHNV and CDR2 YYDKDF (reference sequence). The CDR3 spans 13 residues. The CDR3 loop reads CATSRTPQETQYF. DNA of the CDR3: TGTGCCACCAGCAGGACGCCCCAAGAGACCCAGTACTTC.

This chain's CDR3 is CSARRKTPRTVYEQYF. The CDR3 region has the DNA TGCAGTGCTAGACGCAAAACACCACGGACAGTCTACGAGCAGTACTTC. The genes are TRBV20-1 and TRBJ2-7; possibly TRBD1 for D (6 bases). V gave up 2 bases and J gave up 3 bases, with 20 bases separating them. CDR1 and CDR2 (germline): DFQATT, SNEGSKA (reference sequence). The CDR3 has 16 residues.

The sample holds many counts of this clonotype. The chain carries TRBV11-2 and TRBJ2-5; TRBD2 agrees at 8 bases. Germline V gene data show CDR1 as SGHAT and CDR2 as FQNNGV. The trim removed 6 bases at V and 5 bases at J, leaving 2 bases unmatched. This CDR3 comprises 12 residues. DNA for the CDR3: TGTGCCAGCAGGGGACTAGATGAGACCCAGTACTTC. This codes for CASRGLDETQYF.

This clonotype was counted many times. This rearrangement joins TRBV12-3 or TRBV12-4 to TRBJ2-3; no definite D call. V lost 3 bases and J 2 bases, leaving 9 bases between the germline ends. The CDR3 contains 14 residues. The CDR3 coding sequence is TGTGCCAGCAGTTTCGGACGGACCACAGATACGCAGTATTTT. It specifies CASSFGRTTDTQYF.

This clonotype was recorded a few times. The chain is built from TRBV7-8 and TRBJ2-5, with D perhaps assigned TRBD1 or TRBD2 (5 bases each). The ends were cut back, 1 base at V and 3 bases at J, with 12 bases in the middle. Per germline, CDR1 SGHVS and CDR2 FQNEAQ. The CDR3 is 15 residues long. CDR3 sequence reads: CASSLGTRGEETQYF. The CDR3 DNA follows: TGTGCCAGCAGCTTAGGGACCCGGGGCGAAGAGACCCAGTACTTC.

The chain uses TRBV30 and TRBJ1-1, with D unresolved. CDR3 length equals 13 residues. Germline V lookup: CDR1 GTSNPN, CDR2 SVGIG (reference sequence). V lost 0 bases, J lost 1 base, and 6 bases lay in between. The CDR3 protein is CAWSVEGNTEAFF. DNA for the CDR3: TGTGCCTGGAGTGTTGAGGGGAACACTGAAGCTTTCTTT.

The sample holds a few counts of this clonotype. The chain is built from TRBV7-9 and TRBJ1-1; D perhaps matches TRBD1 (6 bases). This CDR3 contains 14 residues. Germline CDR1 SEHNR, CDR2 FQNEAQ (reference sequence). Trimming left V 7 bases short and J 4 bases short, with 16 bases between. This CDR3 reads CASKDRLRGTEAFF. The CDR3 nucleotides read TGTGCCAGCAAAGACAGGCTTCGGGGCACTGAAGCTTTCTTT.

V and J are TRBV7-2 and TRBJ2-3; TRBD1 aligns across 10 bases. V was pared by 5 bases and J by 4 bases, with 6 bases of the junction left unmatched. Germline CDR1 reads SGHTA; CDR2 reads FQGNSA. CDR3 length equals 15 residues. In DNA, the CDR3 is TGTGCCAGCAGCCTGGGACAGGGGTTCGCAGATACGCAGTATTTT. The encoded protein is CASSLGQGFADTQYF.

This clonotype came up many times. The chain carries TRBV7-2 and TRBJ2-3, with D perhaps TRBD2 (5 bases). CDR1 and CDR2 from the germline V gene are SGHTA and FQGNSA. The CDR3 runs 14 residues. Between the trimmed V and J ends, which lost 11 bases and 0 bases, there was a span of 15 bases. The CDR3 DNA reads as TGTGCCGGAAGAACACGGGAAAGCACAGATACGCAGTATTTT. Its protein is CAGRTRESTDTQYF.

This clonotype was counted ten times or more. Here the CDR3 reads CSVRRSGSIPTDEQFF. The CDR3, as DNA: TGCAGCGTACGACGATCAGGCTCCATTCCGACCGATGAGCAGTTCTTC. This chain uses TRBV29-1 with TRBJ2-1, with D uncertain. CDR1 is SQVTM, CDR2 ANQGSEA, per germline. Trimming took 6 bases from V and 8 from J, leaving 26 bases between them. The CDR3 extends over 16 amino acids.

Ten or more counts support this clonotype. The chain joins TRBV13 to TRBJ1-6; D might be TRBD1 (5 bases). The germline CDR1 and CDR2 sequences are PRHDT and FYEKMQ (reference sequence). The CDR3 totals 14 residues. V was cut by 4 bases and J by 5 bases, with 9 bases left in between. The CDR3 region is CASSSTENNSPLHF. As DNA, the CDR3 is TGTGCCAGCAGCTCGACAGAAAATAATTCACCCCTCCACTTT.

The sample holds a few counts of this clonotype. The genes are TRBV6-1 and TRBJ2-7; 7 bases line up with TRBD2. V was pared by 4 bases and J by 3 bases, with 9 bases of the junction left unmatched. The CDR3 extends over 15 amino acids. Germline-derived CDR1 and CDR2 are MNHNS and SASEGT. In DNA, the CDR3 is TGTGCCAGCAGTGTGCGTTCGGGCGGGAGCTACGAGCAGTACTTC. This encodes CASSVRSGGSYEQYF.

This clonotype was observed at least ten times. The gene calls are TRBV4-2 and TRBJ1-1; D is ambiguous. The germline V gene encodes CDR1 LGHNA and CDR2 YNFKEQ. The ends were cut back, 2 bases at V and 1 base at J, with 5 bases in the middle. CDR3 length equals 13 residues. The CDR3 bases are TGTGCCAGCAGCCAACAGAAGAACACTGAAGCTTTCTTT. Amino acids: CASSQQKNTEAFF.

In its sample, this clonotype was seen many times. The rearrangement joins TRBV7-6 to TRBJ2-3; D perhaps matches TRBD1 (5 bases). V was pared by 4 bases and J by 0 bases, with 11 bases between. This CDR3 has 15 residues. CDR1 is SGHVS and CDR2 is FNYEAQ in the germline V gene. In DNA, the CDR3 is TGTGCCAGCAGCTCGACGACAGAAAGCACAGATACGCAGTATTTT. Translation: CASSSTTESTDTQYF.

This clonotype was detected ten times or more. This chain connects TRBV3-1 to TRBJ1-2; D not resolved. The germline V and J ends were trimmed by 0 bases and 4 bases, with 12 bases remaining between them. The CDR3 runs 15 residues. Looked up from germline, CDR1 is LGHDT and CDR2 is YNNKEL (reference sequence). CDR3 DNA sequence: TGTGCCAGCAGCCAAGAAAGTTGGGCAGCCTATGGCTACACCTTC. Translated, it gives CASSQESWAAYGYTF.

This clonotype was observed at least ten times. The chain links TRBV5-1 to TRBJ2-1; 8 positions agree with TRBD2. The CDR3 has 15 residues. Germline CDR1 reads SGHRS; CDR2 reads YFSETQ. The V and J ends lost 0 bases and 5 bases, in that order; junction bases with no gene match: 4. CDR3 bases: TGCGCCAGCAGCTTGGGACTAGCGCTAAACAATGAGCAGTTCTTC. Translating it yields CASSLGLALNNEQFF.

There are many counts of this clonotype. The chain has TRBV29-1 and TRBJ2-3; TRBD2 matches 13 bases. Germline CDR1 reads SQVTM; CDR2 reads ANQGSEA. V gave up 6 bases and J gave up 0 bases; unmatched junction bases: 9. The CDR3 sequence is 17 residues long. CDR3 protein: CSVLLAGGQSSTDTQYF. The CDR3 nucleotides read TGCAGCGTCTTACTAGCGGGAGGGCAGTCGAGCACAGATACGCAGTATTTT.